The present T cell receptor beta chain was sequenced within a study of read filtering for tumor transcriptome and immune sequencing. Study-level results: IR-seq captured clonotypes deeper and more reliably than RNA-seq. Dropping single-read clonotypes raised IR-seq and RNA-seq shared-clonotype correlation.

About this clonotype itself: Its antigen is as yet unknown. A junction end diverges from the germline sequence, so it may reflect a read error.

Germline assignment: CDR1 ENHRY and CDR2 SYGVKD. CDR3 length: 12 amino acids. From 400 to 450 ng of RNA, a library with molecular barcoded alpha/delta and beta/gamma adaptors was made. MiXCR, applied by TCRdb to the reads, yields one record per CDR3 protein. The repertoire consists of tens of thousands of distinct CDR3 sequences, with under 25% occurring once and the leading ten covering about a sixth. J is TRBJ2-5 and V is TRBV10-3; D gene ambiguous. The sequenced sample was a population of CD138-negative cells sorted from bone marrow. The sequence came from a donor aged 40 or over with multiple myeloma. The chain's CDR3 is CAISERTETQYF. In DNA, the CDR3 is TGTGCCATCAGTGAACGGACGGAGACCCAGTATTTC.